Sequencing of this TCR beta chain was carried out in a study of blood T cell repertoires in COVID-19. Study-level background: Acute and convalescent COVID-19 samples came from the United States, Italy and Spain. T cells, B-cell-depleted T cells, or PBMCs supplied cDNA or gDNA.

In germline, CDR1 is KGHSH, CDR2 LQKENI. The CDR3 is made up of 15 amino acids. Trimming took 6 bases from V and 3 from J; bases not matched to a gene: 4. Under the authors' procedure: For nucleated cells, counts were estimated from reference gene primer amplification. Sequencing was performed with immunoSEQ multiplex PCR; in TCRdb, only in-frame clones are kept and a portion is missing. V and J calls and clone size are those listed in that table; D and trimming were worked out from the DNA. Among 9,500 to 15,000 clones, around 90% were seen once, and the ten largest hold about an eighth. This receptor was identified in a man aged 65-85 years with active COVID-19. Input material: peripheral blood. V gene TRBV18 combines with J gene TRBJ2-5, with 13 positions matching TRBD2. CDR3 DNA sequence: TGTGCCAGCTCCCAAGGACTAGCGGGGGAAGAGACCCAGTACTTC. Translation: CASSQGLAGEETQYF. The whole variable domain, remainder taken from reference TRBV18 and TRBJ2-5, is NAGVMQNPRHLVRRRGQEARLRCSPMKGHSHVYWYRQLPEEGLKFMVYLQKENIIDESGMPKERFSAEFPKEGPSILRIQQVVRGDSAAYFCASSQGLAGEETQYFGPGTRLLVL.